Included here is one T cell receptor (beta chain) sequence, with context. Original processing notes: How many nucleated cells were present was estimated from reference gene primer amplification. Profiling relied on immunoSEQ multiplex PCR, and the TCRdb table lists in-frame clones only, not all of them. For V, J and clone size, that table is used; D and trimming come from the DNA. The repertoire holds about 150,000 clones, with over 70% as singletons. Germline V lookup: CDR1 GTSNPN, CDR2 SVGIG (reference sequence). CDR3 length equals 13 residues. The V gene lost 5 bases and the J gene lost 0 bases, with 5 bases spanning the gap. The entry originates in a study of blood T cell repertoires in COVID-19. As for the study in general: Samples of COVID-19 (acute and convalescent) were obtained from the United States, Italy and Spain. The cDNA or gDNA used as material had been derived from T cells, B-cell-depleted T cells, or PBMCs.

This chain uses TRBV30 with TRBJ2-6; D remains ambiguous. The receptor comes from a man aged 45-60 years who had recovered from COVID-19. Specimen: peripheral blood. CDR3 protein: CAWRHSGANVLTF. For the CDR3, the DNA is TGTGCCTGGCGACACTCTGGGGCCAACGTCCTGACTTTC. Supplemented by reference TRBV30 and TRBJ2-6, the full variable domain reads SQTIHQWPATLVQPVGSPLSLECTVEGTSNPNLYWYRQAAGRGLQLLFYSVGIGQISSEVPQNLSASRPQDRQFILSSKKLLLSDSGFYLCAWRHSGANVLTFGAGSRLTVL.